This entry lists 9 T cell receptor beta chains sequenced from one sample in a study of response to subunit inactivated influenza vaccine. TCRdb reprocessed the RT-PCR reads with MiXCR, giving one entry per CDR3 protein. The repertoire has 150,000 or so distinct CDR3 sequences, about 11% of them found once; the top ten carry under 15%. The material was non-naive T cells sorted from PBMCs, obtained 35 to 45 days after vaccination. The source is a man aged 50 to 59 who received an inactivated influenza vaccine.

This sequence joins TRBV4-3 and TRBJ2-1, with no clear D. The length of the CDR3 is 14 residues. Between the trimmed V and J ends, which lost 0 bases and 2 bases, there was a span of 5 bases. Germline assignment: CDR1 LGHNA and CDR2 YSLEER. Here the CDR3 reads CASSQDLTYNEQFF. For the CDR3, the DNA is TGCGCCAGCAGCCAAGATCTAACCTACAATGAGCAGTTCTTC.

This clonotype was picked up a small number of times. The rearrangement links TRBV7-2 to TRBJ1-1; 8 positions match TRBD1. J was trimmed by 4 bases and V by 5 bases; bases with no gene match: 6. The CDR3 is made up of 14 amino acids. Germline values: CDR1 SGHTA, CDR2 FQGNSA. The CDR3 DNA reads as TGTGCCAGCAGCAGACGGGACAGGCCCACTGAAGCTTTCTTT. It codes for CASSRRDRPTEAFF.

This clonotype appeared many times. This chain joins TRBV5-1 and TRBJ1-2, with 12 bases matching TRBD1. After removal of 5 bases from V and 6 bases from J, the junction contained 11 bases not matched to a gene. CDR3 size: 16 residues. Germline loops: CDR1 SGHRS, CDR2 YFSETQ. The CDR3 sequence: CASRHGTGGAINGYTF. CDR3 DNA sequence: TGCGCCAGCAGACATGGGACAGGGGGCGCGATTAATGGCTACACCTTC.

This clonotype has only a few counts. This chain joins TRBV28 and TRBJ2-5; D ambiguous. The CDR3 runs to 16 residues. Germline CDR1 is MDHEN and CDR2 is SYDVKM. Trimming removed 3 bases at V and 1 base at J, with 15 bases between. This CDR3 is CASSFGVSRSQETQYF. CDR3 coding DNA: TGTGCCAGCAGTTTTGGGGTTTCGCGGTCCCAAGAGACCCAGTACTTC.

The chain combines TRBV5-4 with TRBJ1-6; no definite D call. V was pared by 0 bases and J by 10 bases, with 8 bases between. The CDR3 has 13 amino acids. CDR1 is SGHNT, CDR2 YYREEE, per germline (reference sequence). As DNA, the CDR3 is TGTGCCAGCAGCTTGGACAGCGGCTCACCCCTCCACTTT. Its protein is CASSLDSGSPLHF.

The genes are TRBV6-5 and TRBJ1-4; possible D gene TRBD1, 5 bases. The length of the CDR3 is 14 residues. Germline values: CDR1 MNHEY, CDR2 SVGAGI. Trimming cost V 2 bases and J 6 bases, with 10 bases left between them. In DNA form, the CDR3 reads TGTGCCAGCAGTTACCAGGGTCGGGATGAAAAACTGTTTTTT. Protein sequence: CASSYQGRDEKLFF.

This clonotype was observed a few times. V is TRBV7-8 and J is TRBJ2-3; TRBD1 matches 11 bases. CDR1 and CDR2 from the germline V gene are SGHVS and FQNEAQ. V shed 3 bases, J shed 6 bases, and the junction held 5 bases outside the gene matches. This CDR3 has 15 residues. CDR3 sequence reads: CASSFSGTGGDTQYF. CDR3 DNA sequence: TGTGCCAGCAGCTTTTCCGGGACAGGGGGGGATACGCAGTATTTT. Looking up the rest from reference TRBV7-8 and TRBJ2-3 gives the full variable domain: GAGVSQSPRYKVAKRGQDVALRCDPISGHVSLFWYQQALGQGPEFLTYFQNEAQLDKSGLPSDRFFAERPEGSVSTLKIQRTQQEDSAVYLCASSFSGTGGDTQYFGPGTRLTVL.

The chain employs TRBV14 and TRBJ1-1; D may be TRBD1 (6 bases). The CDR3 sequence is 16 residues long. Trimming shortened V by 3 bases and J by 7 bases, and 21 bases separated the two germline ends. Germline V lookup: CDR1 SGHDN, CDR2 FVKESK. The CDR3 DNA sequence: TGTGCCAGCAGCCAGATCGGGGGCGATGGGCGCGGTGAAGCTTTCTTT. Translating gives CASSQIGGDGRGEAFF.

The table lists this clonotype with many counts. The rearrangement joins TRBV28 to TRBJ2-5, with 12 bases identical to TRBD2. The trim removed 6 bases at V and 2 bases at J, leaving 13 bases unmatched. This CDR3 has 18 amino acids. Per germline, CDR1 MDHEN and CDR2 SYDVKM. CDR3 region: CASSPIILLAGGQETQYF. The CDR3 nucleotides read TGTGCCAGCAGCCCGATCATCTTACTAGCGGGGGGACAAGAGACCCAGTACTTC.